A selection of T cell receptor beta chains follows, all from one sample in a study of shared clonotypes between healthy human individuals. Sequencing used immunoSEQ multiplex PCR; TCRdb keeps in-frame clones, though not all of them. The table shows roughly 1,800,000 clones, with approximately 94% occurring only once. Sequencing used naive CD8+ T cells sorted from blood. The receptor set was obtained from a man aged 18 to 35 in good health. CDR3s include the opening cysteine and the closing phenylalanine or tryptophan. A D gene is named only where the DNA matches it firmly. Clone size is given for some rows only: seen once, a few or many times, or a class if the clone is expanded.

j_call d_call v_call clone_size cdr3_aa cdr3_nt
TRBJ2-5 TRBD1 TRBV29-1 NA CSGTGTGGKETQYF TGCAGCGGAACCGGGACAGGGGGGAAAGAGACCCAGTACTTC
TRBJ2-3 TRBD2 TRBV7-6 NA CASSHGLAGGPDTQYF TGTGCCAGCAGCCACGGACTAGCGGGAGGGCCAGATACGCAGTATTTT
TRBJ2-1 NA TRBV9 NA CASSVEDEQFF TGTGCCAGCAGCGTAGAGGACGAGCAGTTCTTC
TRBJ2-7 NA TRBV7-2 NA CASSSPGLLSYEQYF TGTGCCAGCAGCTCGCCGGGACTCCTCTCCTACGAGCAGTACTTC
TRBJ1-2 NA TRBV13 once CASSPESGYGYTF TGTGCCAGCAGCCCCGAATCGGGCTATGGCTACACCTTC
TRBJ1-4 NA TRBV10-2 NA CASRSNEKLFF TGCGCCAGCAGGAGTAATGAAAAACTGTTTTTT
TRBJ1-6 NA TRBV11-2 NA CASSSEMNSPLHF TGTGCCAGCAGCTCAGAGATGAATTCACCCCTCCACTTT
TRBJ2-7 NA TRBV14 NA CASSQYQGEQYF TGTGCCAGCAGCCAATACCAGGGCGAGCAGTACTTC
TRBJ1-5 NA TRBV10-3 NA CATRTVNSNQPQHF TGTGCCACCAGGACAGTAAATAGCAATCAGCCCCAGCATTTT
TRBJ2-3 NA TRBV4-1 many CASSQGVTGAGDTQYF TGCGCCAGCAGCCAAGGAGTGACGGGGGCGGGAGATACGCAGTATTTT
TRBJ2-7 TRBD2 TRBV13 NA CASSLSLTDGRATYEQYF TGTGCCAGCAGCTTATCCCTCACCGACGGGAGGGCCACATACGAGCAGTACTTC
TRBJ2-7 TRBD1 TRBV2 NA CASSPGQGTSYEQYF TGTGCCAGTAGCCCGGGACAGGGCACTTCCTACGAGCAGTACTTC
TRBJ2-7 TRBD2 TRBV14 NA CASSQGSGRLANEQYF TGTGCCAGCAGCCAAGGTAGCGGGAGACTAGCAAACGAGCAGTACTTC
TRBJ2-5 NA TRBV27 NA CASSSTWGETQYF TGTGCCAGCAGTTCTACATGGGGCGAGACCCAGTACTTC
TRBJ1-5 NA TRBV7-3 NA CASSHRQLNQPQHF TGTGCCAGCAGCCACAGACAGCTCAATCAGCCCCAGCATTTT
TRBJ2-7 NA TRBV9 NA CASGGLSGYEQYF TGTGCCAGCGGGGGGTTATCTGGGTACGAGCAGTACTTC
TRBJ2-1 NA TRBV13 NA CASSLGGKEQFF TGTGCCAGCAGCTTAGGGGGTAAAGAGCAGTTCTTC
TRBJ2-3 TRBD1 TRBV6-6 NA CASRTGGTDTQYF TGTGCCAGCCGAACAGGGGGAACAGATACGCAGTATTTT
TRBJ1-1 TRBD1 TRBV27 NA CASSPLGPRGLNTEAFF TGTGCCAGCAGCCCACTCGGGCCCAGGGGGCTGAACACTGAAGCTTTCTTT
TRBJ1-6 TRBD1 TRBV19 once CASREGQGGFSPLHF TGTGCCAGTAGGGAAGGACAGGGGGGTTTCTCACCCCTCCACTTT
TRBJ1-1 NA TRBV11-3 NA CASSMGQNTEAFF TGTGCCAGCAGCATGGGACAGAACACTGAAGCTTTCTTT
TRBJ2-2 TRBD2 TRBV11-2 NA CASSLSPRLADTGELFF TGTGCCAGCAGCTTAAGTCCTCGACTAGCGGACACCGGGGAGCTGTTTTTT
TRBJ2-3 NA TRBV10-3 NA CAISDVGVSTDTQYF TGTGCCATCAGTGATGTGGGAGTAAGCACAGATACGCAGTATTTT
TRBJ2-2 NA TRBV4-3 NA CASSQDRGATGELFF TGCGCCAGCAGCCAAGATAGAGGGGCCACCGGGGAGCTGTTTTTT
TRBJ1-3 NA TRBV5-6 NA CASSFWGASGNTIYF TGTGCCAGCAGCTTCTGGGGGGCCAGCGGAAACACCATATATTTT
TRBJ1-1 NA TRBV6-6 NA CASSDGGPGDTEAFF TGTGCCAGCAGTGACGGCGGGCCGGGGGACACTGAAGCTTTCTTT
TRBJ2-1 TRBD2 TRBV5-6 NA CASSLASGLAGVDEQFF TGTGCCAGCAGCTTGGCCTCCGGACTAGCGGGAGTGGATGAGCAGTTCTTC
TRBJ2-7 NA TRBV7-9 NA CASSWDIYEQYF TGTGCCAGCAGCTGGGACATCTACGAGCAGTACTTC
TRBJ2-2 NA TRBV21-1 NA CASSKGDLRRASENTGELFF TGTGCCAGCAGCAAAGGGGACTTACGTCGGGCTAGCGAGAATACCGGGGAGCTGTTTTTT
TRBJ1-2 NA TRBV15 NA CATSRDGTNYGYTF TGTGCCACCAGCAGGGACGGGACCAACTATGGCTACACCTTC
TRBJ2-1 NA TRBV6-4 NA CASSEVGSGSEQFF TGTGCCAGCAGTGAGGTGGGATCGGGTTCTGAGCAGTTCTTC
TRBJ1-4 NA TRBV5-6 NA CASSAEGQTTTNEKLFF TGTGCCAGCAGCGCGGAAGGTCAGACCACAACTAATGAAAAACTGTTTTTT
TRBJ1-2 TRBD1 TRBV5-4 NA CASSTGVGYTF TGTGCCAGCAGTACAGGGGTTGGCTACACCTTC
TRBJ1-1 NA TRBV28 NA CATSFVLPLAFF TGTGCCACCTCATTTGTGCTCCCTTTAGCTTTCTTT
TRBJ1-5 NA TRBV23-1 NA CASSQPFDRNNQPQHF TGCGCCAGCAGTCAACCGTTCGACAGGAACAATCAGCCCCAGCATTTT
TRBJ2-3 NA TRBV27 NA CASRQGMPDTQYF TGTGCCAGCCGCCAGGGGATGCCAGATACGCAGTATTTT
TRBJ2-2 NA TRBV19 NA CASSTESGAGELFF TGTGCCAGTAGTACCGAATCGGGAGCCGGGGAGCTGTTTTTT
TRBJ2-3 NA TRBV7-9 NA CASSLVGGATDTQYF TGTGCCAGCAGCTTAGTAGGCGGGGCCACAGATACGCAGTATTTT
TRBJ2-7 NA TRBV9 NA CASSVADSPPYEQYF TGTGCCAGCAGCGTAGCCGACTCTCCACCCTACGAGCAGTACTTC
TRBJ2-1 TRBD2 TRBV2 NA CASGSGSSYNEQFF TGTGCCAGCGGTAGCGGGAGCTCCTACAATGAGCAGTTCTTC
TRBJ2-5 NA TRBV7-9 NA CASSDRQNQETQYF TGTGCCAGCAGCGATCGACAGAACCAAGAGACCCAGTACTTC
TRBJ2-2 NA TRBV5-6 NA CASSFPGTNTGELFF TGTGCCAGCAGCTTCCCCGGGACTAACACCGGGGAGCTGTTTTTT
TRBJ2-1 TRBD2 TRBV19 NA CASSILGTSKSEQFF TGTGCCAGTAGTATACTTGGGACTAGCAAAAGTGAGCAGTTCTTC
TRBJ2-5 NA TRBV15 NA CATSTPTRGRETQYF TGTGCCACCAGCACTCCTACCAGGGGGAGGGAGACCCAGTACTTC
TRBJ2-7 NA TRBV27 NA CASSLQGPYEQYF TGTGCCAGCAGTTTACAGGGGCCGTACGAGCAGTACTTC
TRBJ1-3 NA TRBV9 once CASSEAGSGNTIYF TGTGCCAGCAGCGAGGCAGGCTCTGGAAACACCATATATTTT
TRBJ2-3 TRBD2 TRBV5-4 NA CASSFSGGARDTQYF TGTGCCAGCAGCTTTAGCGGGGGGGCGAGAGATACGCAGTATTTT
TRBJ1-2 NA TRBV5-1 few CASSLGIHGDGYTF TGCGCCAGCAGCTTGGGTATACACGGGGATGGCTACACCTTC